These 8 T cell receptor beta chains were all obtained from the same sample, sequenced in a study of blood T cell repertoires in COVID-19. TCRdb's table, derived via immunoSEQ multiplex PCR, lists solely in-frame clones and lacks some. This sample carries around 270,000 clones, 88% of them seen once, and the ten largest clones take about 4.1%. Source material: peripheral blood. The receptors derive from a man aged 55 to 70 who had recovered from COVID-19.

This chain joins TRBV5-4 and TRBJ1-3; 8 nucleotides align to TRBD1. The junction had 9 bases not matched to a gene; V was cut back by 4 bases and J by 3 bases. The CDR3 spans 16 residues. Germline V gives CDR1 SGHNT, CDR2 YYREEE (reference sequence). The CDR3 loop is CASSPGQGRVGNTIYF. In DNA form, the CDR3 reads TGTGCCAGCAGCCCTGGACAGGGAAGGGTTGGAAACACCATATATTTT.

V is TRBV5-6 and J is TRBJ1-5; 9 bases are shared with TRBD1. V lost 1 base and J lost 4; bases outside the gene matches: 6. CDR3 size: 16 residues. Germline CDR1 and CDR2: SGHDT and YYEEEE. The CDR3 sequence is CASSLLEGQGNQPQHF. The CDR3 nucleotides read TGTGCCAGCAGCTTGTTAGAGGGACAGGGTAATCAGCCCCAGCATTTT. The full variable domain, with the rest looked up from reference TRBV5-6 and TRBJ1-5, is DAGVTQSPTHLIKTRGQQVTLRCSPKSGHDTVSWYQQALGQGPQFIFQYYEEEERQRGNFPDRFSGHQFPNYSSELNVNALLLGDSALYLCASSLLEGQGNQPQHFGDGTRLSIL.

The gene calls are TRBV18 and TRBJ2-1; 16 bases agree with TRBD2. CDR3 size: 16 residues. Germline CDR1 reads KGHSH; CDR2 reads LQKENI. V lost 6 bases to trimming and J lost 9 bases; unmatched junction nucleotides: 8. The CDR3: CASSPSGLAGGSEQFF. CDR3 DNA sequence: TGTGCCAGCTCGCCCTCGGGACTAGCGGGGGGGAGTGAGCAGTTCTTC.

CDR3 residues: CASSVSQGAANEQFF. CDR3 DNA sequence: TGTGCCAGCAGCGTGAGCCAGGGGGCTGCCAATGAGCAGTTCTTC. This chain connects TRBV9 to TRBJ2-1, with 8 bases identical to TRBD1. V was clipped by 2 bases and J by 6 bases; unmatched bases: 7. From germline, CDR1 is SGDLS and CDR2 YYNGEE. The CDR3 runs to 15 residues.

The V and J genes are TRBV5-4 and TRBJ1-2; D gene ambiguous. V was pared by 5 bases and J by 6 bases, with 17 bases between. The CDR3 loop spans 14 amino acids. The germline CDR1 and CDR2 sequences are SGHNT and YYREEE (reference sequence). CDR3 in amino acids: CASSSTKEVHGYTF. CDR3 DNA sequence: TGTGCCAGCAGTTCGACTAAGGAGGTCCATGGCTACACCTTC.

This clone showed up just once. The V call is TRBV28, the J call TRBJ2-7, with TRBD2 matching over 8 bases. The germline V gene encodes CDR1 MDHEN and CDR2 SYDVKM. The CDR3 loop spans 15 amino acids. The V and J ends lost 4 bases and 0 bases, in that order; junction bases with no gene match: 5. The CDR3 loop is CASSSPGGASYEQYF. In nucleotides, the CDR3 is TGTGCCAGCAGTTCCCCGGGGGGGGCCTCCTACGAGCAGTACTTC.

This sequence joins TRBV9 and TRBJ1-1; D is unclear. Germline V gene sequence: CDR1 SGDLS, CDR2 YYNGEE. The CDR3 extends over 11 amino acids. V gave up 3 bases and J gave up 7 bases, with 7 bases separating them. CDR3: CASSEPVEAFF. The CDR3 DNA sequence: TGTGCCAGCAGCGAGCCGGTTGAAGCTTTCTTT.

This clone has just one count. The chain employs TRBV27 and TRBJ2-1, with a weak D call TRBD1 (5 bases). The V end was cut by 4 bases, the J end by 12 bases, with 16 bases between. The CDR3 has 13 amino acids. Germline CDR1 MNHEY, CDR2 SMNVEV (reference sequence). CDR3 coding DNA: TGTGCCAGCAGTTCACAATGGGGCGCTCGGCAGTTCTTC. It specifies CASSSQWGARQFF.